One sample yielded the 26 T cell receptor beta chains listed below, sequenced in a study of CD8 T cells in Susac syndrome. Reverse transcription of roughly 0.5 to 1 ug RNA was carried out with random hexamers. Using its own MiXCR run on the immunoSEQ multiplex PCR reads, TCRdb lists one record per CDR3 protein. The repertoire has some 96,000 distinct CDR3 sequences, 95% of them found once; the top ten carry approximately 0.3%. Source material: CD8+ T cells from PBMCs. These receptors were collected from a human donor with Susac syndrome.

This rearrangement joins TRBV6-2 or TRBV6-3 to TRBJ2-5; 9 bases map to TRBD2. V lost 7 bases to trimming and J lost 7 bases; unmatched junction nucleotides: 16. The CDR3 has 16 residues. Looked up from germline, CDR1 is MNHEY and CDR2 is SVGEGT. CDR3 in amino acids: CASTRRTSAGRWTQYF. CDR3 nucleotide sequence: TGTGCCAGCACCCGTAGGACTAGCGCGGGGAGGTGGACCCAGTACTTC.

The chain uses TRBV9 and TRBJ2-7, with 7 bases lining up with TRBD1. The length of the CDR3 is 15 residues. With 0 bases clipped from V and 0 bases from J, the junction kept 3 bases outside the gene matches. From germline, CDR1 is SGDLS and CDR2 YYNGEE. The CDR3 DNA is TGTGCCAGCAGCGTAGAACAGGGGAGCTCCTACGAGCAGTACTTC. This gives the protein CASSVEQGSSYEQYF. Based on the CDR3 plus reference TRBV9 and TRBJ2-7, the full variable domain is DSGVTQTPKHLITATGQRVTLRCSPRSGDLSVYWYQQSLDQGLQFLIQYYNGEERAKGNILERFSAQQFPDLHSELNLSSLELGDSALYFCASSVEQGSSYEQYFGPGTRLTVT.

J is TRBJ2-3 and V is TRBV23-1; TRBD1 might be the D (6 bases). TRBV23-1 is noted as an ORF with a role that remains uncertain. The CDR3 consists of 12 residues. Trimming left V 6 bases short and J 5 bases short, with 9 bases between. CDR3 DNA sequence: TGCGCCAGCAGAGGACAGAGAGATACGCAGTATTTT. It specifies CASRGQRDTQYF.

This clonotype appeared a single time. DNA for the CDR3: TGTGCCACCAGTGATTTCACAGGGGGCGGGGAGCTGTTTTTT. It encodes CATSDFTGGGELFF. The gene calls are TRBV24-1 and TRBJ2-2; 8 bases agree with TRBD1. The CDR3 loop spans 14 amino acids. Germline V gene sequence: CDR1 KGHDR, CDR2 SFDVKD. V was clipped by 1 base and J by 7 bases; unmatched bases: 1.

The gene calls are TRBV5-1 and TRBJ2-1; D is unresolved. Germline V CDR1 and CDR2: SGHRS, YFSETQ. The CDR3 is made up of 12 amino acids. Trimming pared 6 bases from V and 3 bases from J, leaving 7 bases between. CDR3 DNA sequence: TGCGCCAGCAACGTCGGCTACAATGAGCAGTTCTTC. Its translation is CASNVGYNEQFF.

The chain carries TRBV5-1 and TRBJ2-7; tentative D call: TRBD1 (6 bases). The CDR3 totals 12 residues. V gave up 4 bases and J gave up 4 bases, with 9 bases separating them. Germline V CDR1 and CDR2: SGHRS, YFSETQ. CDR3 amino acids: CASSVDSYEQYF. CDR3 bases: TGCGCCAGCAGCGTGGACAGTTACGAGCAGTACTTC.

The rearrangement joins TRBV13 to TRBJ2-7; D call uncertain. The V end lost 2 bases, the J end lost 7 bases, and 6 bases lay between the germline ends. The germline V gene encodes CDR1 PRHDT and CDR2 FYEKMQ (reference sequence). The CDR3 consists of 11 residues. The CDR3, as DNA: TGTGCCAGCAGCTTACACCAAGAGCAGTACTTC. It is translated as CASSLHQEQYF.

The chain links TRBV23-1 to TRBJ2-1; 7 bases align to TRBD1. TRBV23-1 is sorted into the ORF group, with uncertain function. With 7 bases clipped from V and 11 bases from J, the junction kept 8 bases outside the gene matches. CDR3 length: 12 residues. Written as DNA, the CDR3 is TGCGCCAGCACTCAGGGACAGTGTAAGCAGTTCTTC. This encodes CASTQGQCKQFF.

This clonotype occurred once. The rearrangement joins TRBV5-1 to TRBJ2-7; tentative D call: TRBD2 (7 bases). V was trimmed by 3 bases and J by 1 base, leaving 17 bases between them. This CDR3 has 16 residues. Germline lookup yields CDR1 SGHRS and CDR2 YFSETQ. The DNA of the CDR3 is TGCGCCAGCAGCTACCAAGGCGCGGGGGCATCCTACGAGCAGTACTTC. Protein product: CASSYQGAGASYEQYF.

This chain joins TRBV5-6 and TRBJ2-3; TRBD1 matches at 9 bases. Germline-derived CDR1 and CDR2 are SGHDT and YYEEEE. The trim removed 5 bases at V and 4 bases at J, leaving 17 bases unmatched. There are 18 residues in the CDR3. CDR3 bases: TGTGCCAGCAGTTACCGGGACAGGGCGATCCCTTCGCCAGATACGCAGTATTTT. This gives the protein CASSYRDRAIPSPDTQYF.

The gene calls are TRBV15 and TRBJ2-1; TRBD2 matches 7 bases. J lost 0 bases, V lost 0 bases, and 8 bases had no gene match. This CDR3 contains 18 residues. Per germline, CDR1 LNHNV and CDR2 YYDKDF (reference sequence). CDR3 protein: CATSRDTGGGSSYNEQFF. Written as DNA, the CDR3 is TGTGCCACCAGCAGAGATACGGGGGGTGGAAGCTCCTACAATGAGCAGTTCTTC.

The rearrangement joins TRBV4-1 to TRBJ2-3; D may match TRBD1 or TRBD2 (5 bases each). The CDR3 is 15 residues long. V was shortened by 2 bases and J by 5 bases, with 14 bases between the two germline ends. Germline CDR1 MGHRA, CDR2 YSYEKL. The CDR3 coding sequence is TGCGCCAGCAGCCAATCGGGGCTAGCAGGAGATACGCAGTATTTT. It yields the protein CASSQSGLAGDTQYF.

This chain connects TRBV11-2 to TRBJ2-5; 11 bases are a match to TRBD2. After removal of 3 bases from V and 2 bases from J, the junction contained 11 bases not matched to a gene. CDR3 length equals 18 residues. Germline V gives CDR1 SGHAT, CDR2 FQNNGV. CDR3 loop: CASSFGGLLAGAQETQYF. The CDR3 coding sequence is TGTGCCAGCAGCTTTGGGGGGCTACTAGCGGGGGCACAAGAGACCCAGTACTTC.

This rearrangement joins TRBV20-1 to TRBJ2-7; no firm D call. The CDR3 extends over 13 amino acids. The germline gives CDR1 DFQATT, CDR2 SNEGSKA (reference sequence). V lost 5 bases to trimming and J lost 0 bases, with 11 bases between them. CDR3 amino acids: CSAESVSSYEQYF. The CDR3 DNA reads TGCAGTGCTGAGTCGGTCAGCTCCTACGAGCAGTACTTC.

The chain is built from TRBV23-1 and TRBJ2-3; weak D call: TRBD2 (6 bases). TRBV23-1 is recorded as an ORF, its role being uncertain. V lost 0 bases and J lost 9, with 16 bases in between. The CDR3 sequence is 15 residues long. The CDR3 DNA follows: TGCGCCAGCAGTCAATCAGGGCGGGACTGGAAAACGCAGTATTTT. Encoded protein: CASSQSGRDWKTQYF.

This chain links TRBV11-2 with TRBJ2-5; D possibly corresponds to TRBD2 (6 bases). With 10 bases removed from V and 4 bases from J, the gap between germline ends came to 16 bases. Germline CDR1 is SGHAT and CDR2 is FQNNGV. The CDR3 is 13 residues long. The CDR3 nucleotides read TGTGCCACCGGCGGGATTGTGGGAGAGACCCAGTACTTC. Protein product: CATGGIVGETQYF.

The chain couples TRBV3-1 to TRBJ2-3; D is uncertain. Between the trimmed V and J ends, which lost 5 bases and 7 bases, there was a span of 13 bases. CDR3 size: 13 residues. Germline V CDR1 and CDR2: LGHDT, YNNKEL (reference sequence). The CDR3 sequence is CASSDLTKNTQYF. Here the CDR3 DNA reads TGTGCCAGCAGCGACCTGACGAAAAATACGCAGTATTTT.

The chain carries TRBV13 and TRBJ2-1, with 9 bases fitting TRBD2. The V and J ends lost 0 bases and 1 base, in that order; junction bases with no gene match: 4. Germline V lookup: CDR1 PRHDT, CDR2 FYEKMQ (reference sequence). The CDR3 consists of 17 residues. The DNA of the CDR3 is TGTGCCAGCAGCTTAGGCCAGACTAGCGGTTCCTACAATGAGCAGTTCTTC. Its translation is CASSLGQTSGSYNEQFF.

V usage is TRBV14 and J usage is TRBJ2-1, with 8 bases lining up with TRBD2. Germline assignment: CDR1 SGHDN and CDR2 FVKESK. With V trimmed by 3 bases and J by 9 bases, 22 bases remained unmatched. The length of the CDR3 is 19 residues. The CDR3 bases are TGTGCCAGCAGCCATCCCACCCCCCTACTAGCGGCCTCGAGGGGTGAGCAGTTCTTC. Its translation is CASSHPTPLLAASRGEQFF.

The chain is built from TRBV29-1 and TRBJ2-3; D not certain. From germline, CDR1 is SQVTM and CDR2 ANQGSEA. The CDR3 extends over 12 amino acids. Trimming pared 8 bases from V and 1 base from J, leaving 10 bases between. The chain's CDR3 is CSTLDGTDTQYF. The CDR3 bases are TGCAGCACCTTAGACGGCACAGATACGCAGTATTTT.

J is TRBJ2-3 and V is TRBV18; unclear D gene. V gave up 2 bases and J gave up 1 base, with 7 bases separating them. CDR3 length: 14 amino acids. Germline CDR1 reads KGHSH; CDR2 reads LQKENI. The DNA for the CDR3 is TGTGCCAGCTCACCAAGCGAAGGCACAGATACGCAGTATTTT. Amino acid sequence: CASSPSEGTDTQYF.

The chain employs TRBV4-1 and TRBJ2-7, with D hard to call. The germline V gene has CDR1 MGHRA and CDR2 YSYEKL. The V end lost 1 base, the J end lost 5 bases, and 18 bases lay between the germline ends. The CDR3 contains 16 residues. The CDR3 region is CASSQVVWGGIHEQYF. CDR3 DNA sequence: TGCGCCAGCAGCCAAGTGGTTTGGGGTGGCATCCACGAGCAGTACTTC.

This clonotype was seen just once. Here the CDR3 DNA reads TGTGCCAGCAGCGCCCAGGATAACTATGGCTACACCTTC. Protein product: CASSAQDNYGYTF. The chain carries TRBV9 and TRBJ1-2; the D is unclear. Trimming removed 3 bases from V and 1 base from J, with 7 bases in between. CDR3 length: 13 residues. CDR1 and CDR2 from the germline V gene are SGDLS and YYNGEE.

The chain joins TRBV12-3 or TRBV12-4 to TRBJ1-5; the match to TRBD1 covers 8 bases. The length of the CDR3 is 14 residues. V lost 3 bases to trimming and J lost 3 bases; unmatched junction nucleotides: 1. The CDR3 region has the DNA TGTGCCAGCAGTTTGGACAGGGTCAATCAGCCCCAGCATTTT. Amino acids: CASSLDRVNQPQHF.

CDR3 bases: TGTGCCAGCAGCTTAGCAGACAGGGCGATCGATGAGCAGTTCTTC. Translation gives CASSLADRAIDEQFF. V and J are TRBV7-2 and TRBJ2-1; 7 bases are shared with TRBD1. This CDR3 has 15 amino acids. After removal of 0 bases from V and 8 bases from J, the junction contained 7 bases not matched to a gene. Germline V gene data show CDR1 as SGHTA and CDR2 as FQGNSA.

V and J are TRBV28 and TRBJ2-5; a possible D gene is TRBD2 (5 bases). Germline lookup yields CDR1 MDHEN and CDR2 SYDVKM. Trimming shortened V by 5 bases and J by 5 bases, and 15 bases separated the two germline ends. CDR3 size: 14 residues. The chain's CDR3 is CASSPRRVGETQYF. In DNA form, the CDR3 reads TGTGCCAGCAGTCCCAGGCGGGTTGGGGAGACCCAGTACTTC. Full variable domain (rest looked up from reference TRBV28 and TRBJ2-5): DVKVTQSSRYLVKRTGEKVFLECVQDMDHENMFWYRQDPGLGLRLIYFSYDVKMKEKGDIPEGYSVSREKKERFSLILESASTNQTSMYLCASSPRRVGETQYFGPGTRLLVL.